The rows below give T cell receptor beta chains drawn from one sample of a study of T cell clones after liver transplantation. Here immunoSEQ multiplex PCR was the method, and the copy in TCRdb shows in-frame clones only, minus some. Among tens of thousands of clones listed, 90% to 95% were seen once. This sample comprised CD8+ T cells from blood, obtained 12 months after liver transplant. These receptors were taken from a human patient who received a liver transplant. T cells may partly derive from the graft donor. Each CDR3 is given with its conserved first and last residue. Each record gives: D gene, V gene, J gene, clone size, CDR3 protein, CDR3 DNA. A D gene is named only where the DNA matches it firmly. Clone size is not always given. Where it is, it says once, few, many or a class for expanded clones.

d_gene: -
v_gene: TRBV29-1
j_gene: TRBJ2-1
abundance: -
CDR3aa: CSVGNPQYNEQFF
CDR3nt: TGCAGCGTCGGGAATCCTCAGTACAATGAGCAGTTCTTC

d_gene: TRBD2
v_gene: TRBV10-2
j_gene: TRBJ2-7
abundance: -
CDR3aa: CASTSATSGSYEQYF
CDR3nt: TGCGCCAGCACCAGCGCGACTAGCGGATCCTACGAGCAGTACTTC

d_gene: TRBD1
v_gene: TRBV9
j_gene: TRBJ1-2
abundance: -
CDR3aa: CASSSQDRLHYGYTF
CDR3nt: TGTGCCAGCAGCTCCCAGGACAGGCTTCACTATGGCTACACCTTC

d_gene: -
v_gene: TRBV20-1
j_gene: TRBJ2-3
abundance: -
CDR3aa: CSARDGDTQYF
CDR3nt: TGCAGTGCTAGAGATGGGGATACGCAGTATTTT

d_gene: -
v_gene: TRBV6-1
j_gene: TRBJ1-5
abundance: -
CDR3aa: CASSERLPQGNQPQHF
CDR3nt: TGTGCCAGCAGTGAAAGACTCCCGCAGGGAAATCAGCCCCAGCATTTT

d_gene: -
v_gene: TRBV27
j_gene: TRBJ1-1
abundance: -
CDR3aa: CASSLRGTEAFF
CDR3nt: TGTGCCAGCAGTTTACGCGGGACTGAAGCTTTCTTT

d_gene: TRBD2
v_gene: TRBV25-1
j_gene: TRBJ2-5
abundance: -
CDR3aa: CASSEGLAGKTETQYF
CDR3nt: TGTGCCAGCAGTGAAGGACTAGCGGGGAAGACGGAGACCCAGTACTTC

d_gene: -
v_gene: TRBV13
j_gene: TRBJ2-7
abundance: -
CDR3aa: CASSPEGKTYEQYF
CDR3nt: TGTGCCAGCAGCCCCGAAGGAAAAACCTACGAGCAGTACTTC

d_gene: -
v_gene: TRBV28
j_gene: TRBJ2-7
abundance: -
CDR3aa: CASREMGAVEQYF
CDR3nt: TGTGCCAGCAGGGAGATGGGGGCGGTCGAGCAGTACTTC

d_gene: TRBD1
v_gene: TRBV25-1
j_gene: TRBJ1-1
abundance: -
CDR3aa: CASSDLLQGVGAFF
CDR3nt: TGTGCCAGCAGTGACCTCCTACAGGGGGTTGGAGCTTTCTTT

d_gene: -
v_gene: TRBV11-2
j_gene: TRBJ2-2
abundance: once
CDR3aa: CASSLVTARTGELFF
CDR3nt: TGTGCCAGCAGCTTAGTGACAGCTCGTACCGGGGAGCTGTTTTTT

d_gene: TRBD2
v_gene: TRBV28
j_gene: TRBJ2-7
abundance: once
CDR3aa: CASSLGGSYEQYF
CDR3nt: TGTGCCAGCAGCCTCGGGGGGTCCTACGAGCAGTACTTC

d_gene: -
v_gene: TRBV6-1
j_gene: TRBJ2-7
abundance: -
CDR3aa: CASRDGDYEQYF
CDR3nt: TGTGCCAGCAGGGACGGGGATTACGAGCAGTACTTC

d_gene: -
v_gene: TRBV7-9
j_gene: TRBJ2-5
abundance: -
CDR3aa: CASSEQGKTQYF
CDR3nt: TGTGCCAGCAGCGAACAGGGCAAGACCCAGTACTTC

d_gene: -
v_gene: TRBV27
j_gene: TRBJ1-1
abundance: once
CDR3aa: CASSEGLVTEAFF
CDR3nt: TGTGCCAGCTCAGAGGGGCTGGTCACTGAAGCTTTCTTT

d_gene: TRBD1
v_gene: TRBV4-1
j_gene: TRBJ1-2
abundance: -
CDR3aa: CASSPSAGGANYGYTF
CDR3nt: TGCGCCAGCAGCCCCTCTGCAGGGGGCGCGAACTATGGCTACACCTTC

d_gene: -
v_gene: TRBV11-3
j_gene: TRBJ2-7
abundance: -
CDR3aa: CASSLHETRTYEQYF
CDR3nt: TGTGCCAGCAGCTTACACGAGACACGGACCTACGAGCAGTACTTC

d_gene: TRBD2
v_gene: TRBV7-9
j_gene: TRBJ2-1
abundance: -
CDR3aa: CASSPTGGSPYNEQFF
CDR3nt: TGTGCCAGCAGCCCTACGGGCGGGAGTCCCTACAATGAGCAGTTCTTC

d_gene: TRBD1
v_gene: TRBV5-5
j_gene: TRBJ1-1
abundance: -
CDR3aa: CASSSGQGLTEAFF
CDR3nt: TGTGCCAGCAGCTCGGGACAGGGCCTCACTGAAGCTTTCTTT

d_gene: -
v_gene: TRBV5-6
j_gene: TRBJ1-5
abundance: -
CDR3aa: CASRFSGGSNQPQHF
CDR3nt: TGTGCCAGCAGGTTCTCGGGGGGGAGCAATCAGCCCCAGCATTTT

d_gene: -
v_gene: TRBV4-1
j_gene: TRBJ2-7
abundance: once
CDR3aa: CASSQARAYEQYF
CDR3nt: TGCGCCAGCAGCCAAGCCCGAGCCTACGAGCAGTACTTC

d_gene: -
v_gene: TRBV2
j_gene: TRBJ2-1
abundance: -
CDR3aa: CASQGILGHEQFF
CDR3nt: TGTGCCAGCCAGGGGATTCTAGGTCATGAGCAGTTCTTC

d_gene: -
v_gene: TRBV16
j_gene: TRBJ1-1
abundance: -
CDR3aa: CASSQSRGGTNTEAFF
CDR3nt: TGTGCCAGCAGCCAATCGAGAGGCGGAACCAACACTGAAGCTTTCTTT

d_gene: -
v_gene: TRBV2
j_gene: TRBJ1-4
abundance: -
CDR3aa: CASRGPDATNEKLFF
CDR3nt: TGTGCCAGCAGAGGCCCAGATGCAACTAATGAAAAACTGTTTTTT

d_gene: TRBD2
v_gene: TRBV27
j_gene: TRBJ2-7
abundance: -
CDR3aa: CASSPTVTSGPFREQYF
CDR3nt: TGTGCCAGCAGTCCTACCGTGACTAGCGGCCCGTTTAGAGAGCAGTACTTC

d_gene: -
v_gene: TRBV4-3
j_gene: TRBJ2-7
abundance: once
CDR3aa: CASSQDWGYEQYF
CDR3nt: TGCGCCAGCAGCCAAGATTGGGGGTACGAGCAGTACTTC

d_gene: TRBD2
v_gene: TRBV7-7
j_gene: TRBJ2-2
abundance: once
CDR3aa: CASGPLGAGARTGELFF
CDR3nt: TGTGCTAGCGGACCCTTAGGTGCGGGAGCCAGAACCGGGGAGCTGTTTTTT

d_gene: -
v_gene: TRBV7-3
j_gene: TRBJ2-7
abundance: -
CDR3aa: CASSLLEVTYEQYF
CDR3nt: TGTGCCAGCAGCTTATTAGAGGTAACCTACGAGCAGTACTTC

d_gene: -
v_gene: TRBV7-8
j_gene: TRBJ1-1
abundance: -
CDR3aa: CASSTRPGTVYEAFF
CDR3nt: TGTGCCAGCAGCACTCGCCCCGGGACGGTATATGAAGCTTTCTTT

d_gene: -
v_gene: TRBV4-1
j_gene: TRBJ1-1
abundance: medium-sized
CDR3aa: CASSQGTVNTEAFF
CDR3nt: TGCGCCAGCAGCCAAGGGACAGTGAACACTGAAGCTTTCTTT

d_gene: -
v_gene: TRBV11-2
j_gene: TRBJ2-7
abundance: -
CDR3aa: CASSLGAARLYEQYF
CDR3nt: TGTGCCAGCAGCTTAGGTGCAGCCAGGCTCTACGAGCAGTACTTC

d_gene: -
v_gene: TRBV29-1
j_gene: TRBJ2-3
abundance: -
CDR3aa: CSVEKRASHTDTQYF
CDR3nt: TGCAGCGTTGAAAAGAGAGCCAGCCACACAGATACGCAGTATTTT

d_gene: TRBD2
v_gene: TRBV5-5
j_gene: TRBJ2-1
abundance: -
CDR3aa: CASSREGGYNEQFF
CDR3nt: TGTGCCAGCAGTCGGGAGGGAGGCTACAATGAGCAGTTCTTC

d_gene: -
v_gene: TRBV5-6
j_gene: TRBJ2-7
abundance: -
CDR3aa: CASSGPQSSYEQYF
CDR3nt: TGTGCCAGCAGCGGCCCGCAGAGCTCCTACGAGCAGTACTTC

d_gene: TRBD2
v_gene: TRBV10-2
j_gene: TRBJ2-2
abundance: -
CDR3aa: CASSGTRFMENTGELFF
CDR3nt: TGCGCCAGCAGTGGGACTAGATTTATGGAGAACACCGGGGAGCTGTTTTTT